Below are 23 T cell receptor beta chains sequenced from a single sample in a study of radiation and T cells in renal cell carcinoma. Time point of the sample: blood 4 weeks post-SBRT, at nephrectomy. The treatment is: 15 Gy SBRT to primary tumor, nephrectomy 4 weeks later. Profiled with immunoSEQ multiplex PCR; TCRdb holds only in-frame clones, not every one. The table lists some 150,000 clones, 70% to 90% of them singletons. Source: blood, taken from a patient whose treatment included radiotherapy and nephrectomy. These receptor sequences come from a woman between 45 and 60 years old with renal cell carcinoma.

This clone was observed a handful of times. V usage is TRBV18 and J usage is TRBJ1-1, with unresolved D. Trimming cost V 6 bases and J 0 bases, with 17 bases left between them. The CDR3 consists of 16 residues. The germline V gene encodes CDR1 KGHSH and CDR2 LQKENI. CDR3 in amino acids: CASSRSSTEMNTEAFF. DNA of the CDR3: TGTGCCAGCTCTCGCTCGAGCACAGAAATGAACACTGAAGCTTTCTTT.

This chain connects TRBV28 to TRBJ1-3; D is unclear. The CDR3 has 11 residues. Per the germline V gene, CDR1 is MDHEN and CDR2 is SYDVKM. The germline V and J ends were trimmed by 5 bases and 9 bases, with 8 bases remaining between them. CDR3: CASSSALTIYF. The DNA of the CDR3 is TGTGCCAGCAGTAGTGCTCTCACCATATATTTT. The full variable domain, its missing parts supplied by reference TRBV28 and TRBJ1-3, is DVKVTQSSRYLVKRTGEKVFLECVQDMDHENMFWYRQDPGLGLRLIYFSYDVKMKEKGDIPEGYSVSREKKERFSLILESASTNQTSMYLCASSSALTIYFGEGSWLTVV.

CDR3 bases: TGCAGTGCCCTGGTAGGCGAGCAGTACTTC. Residues: CSALVGEQYF. This chain links TRBV20-1 with TRBJ2-7, with D uncertain. The V end was cut by 6 bases, the J end by 6 bases, with 9 bases between. CDR1 is DFQATT, CDR2 SNEGSKA, per germline (reference sequence). There are 10 residues in the CDR3.

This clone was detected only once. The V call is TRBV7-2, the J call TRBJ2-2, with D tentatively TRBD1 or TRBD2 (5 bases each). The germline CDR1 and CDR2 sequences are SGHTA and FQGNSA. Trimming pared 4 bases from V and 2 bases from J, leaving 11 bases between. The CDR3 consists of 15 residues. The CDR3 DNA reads TGTGCCAGCAGCTCCCGGGACGGAAACACCGGGGAGCTGTTTTTT. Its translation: CASSSRDGNTGELFF. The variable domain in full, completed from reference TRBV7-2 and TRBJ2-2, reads GAGVSQSPSNKVTEKGKDVELRCDPISGHTALYWYRQSLGQGLEFLIYFQGNSAPDKSGLPSDRFSAERTGGSVSTLTIQRTQQEDSAVYLCASSSRDGNTGELFFGEGSRLTVL.

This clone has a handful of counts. The CDR3 DNA reads as TGTGCCAGCTCAGCAACACACGGGGAAAAACTGTTTTTT. Protein product: CASSATHGEKLFF. This chain connects TRBV18 to TRBJ1-4; D gene unclear. The CDR3 loop spans 13 amino acids. V was shortened by 5 bases and J by 8 bases, with 12 bases between the two germline ends. From germline, CDR1 is KGHSH and CDR2 LQKENI. Full variable domain (remainder filled in from reference TRBV18 and TRBJ1-4): NAGVMQNPRHLVRRRGQEARLRCSPMKGHSHVYWYRQLPEEGLKFMVYLQKENIIDESGMPKERFSAEFPKEGPSILRIQQVVRGDSAAYFCASSATHGEKLFFGSGTQLSVL.

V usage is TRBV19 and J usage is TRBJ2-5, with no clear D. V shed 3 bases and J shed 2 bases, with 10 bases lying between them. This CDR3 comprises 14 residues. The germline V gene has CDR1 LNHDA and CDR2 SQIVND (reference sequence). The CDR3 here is CASSMGMAQETQYF. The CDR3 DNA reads TGTGCCAGTAGTATGGGGATGGCTCAAGAGACCCAGTACTTC.

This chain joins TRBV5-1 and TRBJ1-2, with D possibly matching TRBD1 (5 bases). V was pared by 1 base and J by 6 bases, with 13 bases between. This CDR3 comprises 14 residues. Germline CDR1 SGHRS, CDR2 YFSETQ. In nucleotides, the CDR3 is TGCGCCAGCAGCTTGTCAGGGCTCACGGATGGCTACACCTTC. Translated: CASSLSGLTDGYTF.

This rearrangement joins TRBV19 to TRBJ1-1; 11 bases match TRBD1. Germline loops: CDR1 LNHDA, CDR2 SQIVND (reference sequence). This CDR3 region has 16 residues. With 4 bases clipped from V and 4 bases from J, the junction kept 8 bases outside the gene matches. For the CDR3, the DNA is TGTGCCAGTAGTACCCGTGGACAGGGGGCGAGCACTGAAGCTTTCTTT. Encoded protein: CASSTRGQGASTEAFF.

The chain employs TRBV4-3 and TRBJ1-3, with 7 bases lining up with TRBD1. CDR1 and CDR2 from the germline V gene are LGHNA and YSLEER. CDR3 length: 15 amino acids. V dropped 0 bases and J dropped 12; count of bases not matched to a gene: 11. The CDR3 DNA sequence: TGCGCCAGCAGCCAAGATTCGGGACAGCGTCGGGACATATATTTT. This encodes CASSQDSGQRRDIYF.

In DNA, the CDR3 is TGTGCCAGCAGCTTGGACCCGGGGGCTAGCGGGGGGATAGAGACCCAGTACTTC. This translates into CASSLDPGASGGIETQYF. The chain employs TRBV5-4 and TRBJ2-5; 11 bases are a match to TRBD2. The V segment lost 0 bases and the J segment 4 bases; nucleotides outside the gene matches: 11. CDR3 length: 18 amino acids. Per germline, CDR1 SGHNT and CDR2 YYREEE (reference sequence).

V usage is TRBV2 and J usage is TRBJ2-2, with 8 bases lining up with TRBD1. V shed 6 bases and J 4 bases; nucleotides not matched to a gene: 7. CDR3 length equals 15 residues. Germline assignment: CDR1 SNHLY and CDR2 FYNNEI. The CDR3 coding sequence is TGTGCCAGCAGCATCACAGGGGGTGGCACCGGGGAGCTGTTTTTT. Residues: CASSITGGGTGELFF. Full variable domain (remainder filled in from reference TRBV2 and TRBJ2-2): EPEVTQTPSHQVTQMGQEVILRCVPISNHLYFYWYRQILGQKVEFLVSFYNNEISEKSEIFDDQFSVERPDGSNFTLKIRSTKLEDSAMYFCASSITGGGTGELFFGEGSRLTVL.

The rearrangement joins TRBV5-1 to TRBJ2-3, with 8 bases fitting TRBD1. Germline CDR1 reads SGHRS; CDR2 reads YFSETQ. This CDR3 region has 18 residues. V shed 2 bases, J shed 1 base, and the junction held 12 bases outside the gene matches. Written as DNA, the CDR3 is TGCGCCAGCAGCTTAGGAGACAGGGGATTTATTGGCACAGATACGCAGTATTTT. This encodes CASSLGDRGFIGTDTQYF.

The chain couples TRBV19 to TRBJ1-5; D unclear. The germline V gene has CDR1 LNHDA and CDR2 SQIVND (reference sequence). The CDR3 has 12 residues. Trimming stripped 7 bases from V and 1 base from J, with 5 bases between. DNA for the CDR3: TGTGCCAGTACCATGAGCAATCAGCCCCAGCATTTT. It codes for CASTMSNQPQHF.

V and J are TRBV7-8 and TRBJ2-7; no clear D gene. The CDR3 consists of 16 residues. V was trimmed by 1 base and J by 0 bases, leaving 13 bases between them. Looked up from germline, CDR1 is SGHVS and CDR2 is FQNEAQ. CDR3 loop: CASSLGDLMGSYEQYF. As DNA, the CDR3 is TGTGCCAGCAGCTTAGGGGATCTTATGGGCTCCTACGAGCAGTACTTC.

The CDR3 region has the DNA TGTGCCAGCAGCCCTCCTACGGGGGAGGGTTCCTACGAGCAGTACTTC. Its protein product is CASSPPTGEGSYEQYF. This sequence joins TRBV7-2 and TRBJ2-7; TRBD2 matches 7 bases. The trim removed 5 bases at V and 1 base at J, leaving 11 bases unmatched. CDR1 SGHTA and CDR2 FQGNSA come from the germline V gene. The CDR3 runs to 16 residues.

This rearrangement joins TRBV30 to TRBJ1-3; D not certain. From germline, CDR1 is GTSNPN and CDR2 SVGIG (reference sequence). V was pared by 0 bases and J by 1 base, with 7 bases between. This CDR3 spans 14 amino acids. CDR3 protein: CAWSVERSGNTIYF. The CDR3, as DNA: TGTGCCTGGAGTGTAGAACGATCTGGAAACACCATATATTTT.

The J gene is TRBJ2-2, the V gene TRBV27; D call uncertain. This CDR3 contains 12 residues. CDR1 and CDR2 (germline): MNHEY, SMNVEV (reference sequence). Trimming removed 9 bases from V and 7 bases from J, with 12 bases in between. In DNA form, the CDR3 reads TGTGCCAGTCGGGCATGGTACGGGGAGCTGTTTTTT. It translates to CASRAWYGELFF.

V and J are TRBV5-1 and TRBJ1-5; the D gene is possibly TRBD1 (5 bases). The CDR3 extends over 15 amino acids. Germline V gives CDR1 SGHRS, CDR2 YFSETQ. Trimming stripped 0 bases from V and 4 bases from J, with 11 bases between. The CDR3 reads CASSLGDSGNQPQHF. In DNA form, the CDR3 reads TGCGCCAGCAGCTTGGGAGACAGCGGAAATCAGCCCCAGCATTTT.

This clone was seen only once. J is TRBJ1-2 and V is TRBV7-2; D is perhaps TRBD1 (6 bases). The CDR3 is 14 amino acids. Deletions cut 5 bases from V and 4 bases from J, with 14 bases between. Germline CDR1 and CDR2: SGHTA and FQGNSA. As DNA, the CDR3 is TGTGCCAGCAGCATGACGGGGGCGGCCTATGGCTACACCTTC. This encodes CASSMTGAAYGYTF.

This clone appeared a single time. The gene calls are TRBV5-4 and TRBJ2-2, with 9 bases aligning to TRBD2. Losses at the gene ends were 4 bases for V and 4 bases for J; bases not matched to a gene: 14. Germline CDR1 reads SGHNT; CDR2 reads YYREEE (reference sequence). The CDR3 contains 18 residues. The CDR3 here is CASSPRGSGSEGTGELFF. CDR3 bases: TGTGCCAGCAGCCCTCGTGGTAGCGGGAGCGAGGGCACCGGGGAGCTGTTTTTT.

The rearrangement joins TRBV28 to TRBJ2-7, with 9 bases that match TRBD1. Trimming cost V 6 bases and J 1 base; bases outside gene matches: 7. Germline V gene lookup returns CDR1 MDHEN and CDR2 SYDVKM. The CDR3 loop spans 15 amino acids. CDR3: CASSPPTGGSYEQYF. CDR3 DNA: TGTGCCAGCAGCCCACCGACAGGGGGATCCTACGAGCAGTACTTC.

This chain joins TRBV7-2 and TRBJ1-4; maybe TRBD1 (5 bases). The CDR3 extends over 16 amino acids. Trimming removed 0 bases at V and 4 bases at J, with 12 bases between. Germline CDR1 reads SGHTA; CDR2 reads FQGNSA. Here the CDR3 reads CASSLARGTGNEKLFF. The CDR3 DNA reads TGTGCCAGCAGCTTAGCGAGGGGTACGGGTAATGAAAAACTGTTTTTT.

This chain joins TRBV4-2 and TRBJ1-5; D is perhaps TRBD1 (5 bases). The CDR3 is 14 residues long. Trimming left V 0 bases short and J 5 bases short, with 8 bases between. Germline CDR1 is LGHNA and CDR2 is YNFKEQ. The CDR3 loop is CASSQDRGDQPQHF. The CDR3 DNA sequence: TGTGCCAGCAGCCAAGATAGGGGTGATCAGCCCCAGCATTTT.